This T cell receptor (beta chain) is from a study of identifying expanded T cells in peripheral blood. General study findings and limits: Variance in clone template counts between two-week samples significantly increased with total template count across all healthy donors. Technical replicates showed around 1.2 changed clones; about two weeks about 16.4; four weeks 19.

No infections or other immune events were documented during collection. V gave up 1 base and J gave up 0 bases, with 18 bases separating them. CDR3 length equals 18 residues. Germline values: CDR1 SGHVS, CDR2 FNYEAQ. The repertoire was sequenced with immunoSEQ multiplex PCR; TCRdb's copy has only in-frame clones and lacks some. The table shows about 94,000 clones, with roughly 90% occurring only once. On this clone itself: Antigen: not known.

Sequenced material: blood. This chain uses TRBV7-6 with TRBJ1-1; D gene unclear. The sequence derives from a person between 18 and 70 years old in good health. The CDR3 DNA sequence: TGTGCCAGCAGCTTAGTGGATGGAGCGGGCCTCATGAACACTGAAGCTTTCTTT. Residues: CASSLVDGAGLMNTEAFF.